These 23 T cell receptor beta chains were all obtained from the same sample, sequenced in a study of PD-L1 blockade in urothelial cancer. Assay used: immunoSEQ multiplex PCR; TCRdb lists only in-frame clones, some missing. The sample consists of about 120,000 clones, about 89% of them appearing once. Time point: peripheral blood 6 weeks after treatment start. The sample here was PBMCs, taken around atezolizumab (anti-PD-L1) treatment. These receptor sequences come from a man aged 55 to 70 with urothelial cancer.

The V call is TRBV10-1, the J call TRBJ2-2, with TRBD1 as a possible D gene (6 bases). Germline lookup yields CDR1 WNHNN and CDR2 SYGVQD (reference sequence). The CDR3 runs 15 residues. Between the trimmed V and J ends, which lost 3 bases and 1 base, there was a span of 9 bases. CDR3 DNA: TGCGCCAGCAGTGAAGTACAGGGGAACACCGGGGAGCTGTTTTTT. Translating gives CASSEVQGNTGELFF.

The J gene is TRBJ1-4, the V gene TRBV10-3, with a weak D call TRBD1 (6 bases). Trimming took off 6 bases at V and 0 bases at J, with 11 bases between the two ends. Germline CDR1 is ENHRY and CDR2 is SYGVKD. The CDR3 runs to 15 residues. The CDR3 DNA follows: TGTGCCATCAGCTCCAGGGGATCAACTAATGAAAAACTGTTTTTT. Translated, it gives CAISSRGSTNEKLFF.

On this clone: This sample also contains other DNA sequences that code for the same CDR3. V is TRBV28 and J is TRBJ1-2; possible D gene TRBD1, 6 bases. This CDR3 is 13 amino acids long. V was clipped by 6 bases and J by 5 bases, with 13 bases between them. The germline CDR1 and CDR2 sequences are MDHEN and SYDVKM. CDR3 nucleotide sequence: TGTGCCAGCAGCTTGGGTAGGGGGTATGGCTACACCTTC. Amino acids: CASSLGRGYGYTF.

By proportion, this clone is medium-sized. V gene TRBV30 combines with J gene TRBJ1-2, with no clear D. Germline assignment: CDR1 GTSNPN and CDR2 SVGIG (reference sequence). The V end was cut by 0 bases, the J end by 2 bases, with 7 bases between. The CDR3 is made up of 13 amino acids. For the CDR3, the DNA is TGTGCCTGGAGTGTTACAGCCAACTATGGCTACACCTTC. Its translation is CAWSVTANYGYTF.

The chain joins TRBV7-9 to TRBJ2-2; 14 nucleotides align to TRBD2. Germline V lookup: CDR1 SEHNR, CDR2 FQNEAQ (reference sequence). This CDR3 is built from 17 residues. With V trimmed by 5 bases and J by 4 bases, 6 bases remained unmatched. The CDR3 nucleotides are TGTGCCAGCAGCCCGACTAGCGGGGGGGCCTCCACCGGGGAGCTGTTTTTT. It encodes CASSPTSGGASTGELFF.

The rearrangement joins TRBV29-1 to TRBJ2-7; a weak D match, TRBD1 (6 bases). Germline-derived CDR1 and CDR2 are SQVTM and ANQGSEA. CDR3 length: 14 residues. V was shortened by 5 bases and J by 6 bases, with 20 bases between the two germline ends. In nucleotides, the CDR3 is TGCAGCGTTCTTAGGGGGTTATCTGTCCCCGAGCAGTACTTC. It yields the protein CSVLRGLSVPEQYF.

This clone was detected a few times. This rearrangement joins TRBV6-4 to TRBJ1-5; TRBD1 aligns across 7 bases. The CDR3 extends over 15 amino acids. V trimming: 8 bases; J trimming: 4 bases; junction bases outside the gene matches: 11. Germline lookup yields CDR1 MRHNA and CDR2 SNTAGT. The CDR3 bases are TGTGCCAGCCCCGCCCGACAGGGAGGAAATCAGCCCCAGCATTTT. As protein: CASPARQGGNQPQHF.

V and J are TRBV7-2 and TRBJ1-3; D is possibly TRBD1 (6 bases). V gave up 5 bases and J gave up 8 bases, with 16 bases separating them. The V gene's germline CDR1 is SGHTA and CDR2 FQGNSA. This CDR3 has 14 amino acids. The CDR3 sequence is CASSPGQREHTIYF. DNA for the CDR3: TGTGCCAGCAGCCCCGGACAGCGGGAGCACACCATATATTTT. The full variable domain, with the rest looked up from reference TRBV7-2 and TRBJ1-3, is GAGVSQSPSNKVTEKGKDVELRCDPISGHTALYWYRQSLGQGLEFLIYFQGNSAPDKSGLPSDRFSAERTGGSVSTLTIQRTQQEDSAVYLCASSPGQREHTIYFGEGSWLTVV.

The chain joins TRBV29-1 to TRBJ1-2; 8 bases map to TRBD1. This CDR3 has 12 residues. Germline V CDR1 and CDR2: SQVTM, ANQGSEA. V dropped 7 bases and J dropped 8; count of bases not matched to a gene: 9. CDR3 in DNA: TGCAGCGCCGGATCCGGACAGGGCGGCTACACCTTC. Translation: CSAGSGQGGYTF.

The chain has TRBV6-1 and TRBJ2-7, with TRBD1 identical over 8 bases. The CDR3 has 14 residues. CDR1 MNHNS and CDR2 SASEGT come from the germline V gene. The J segment lost 5 bases and the V segment lost 6 bases, leaving 9 bases of the junction unmatched. CDR3 residues: CASRDRGSVDEQYF. CDR3 in DNA: TGTGCCAGCAGAGACAGGGGATCTGTCGACGAGCAGTACTTC.

The chain joins TRBV7-9 to TRBJ1-1; 8 bases fit TRBD1. The CDR3 loop spans 15 amino acids. CDR1 and CDR2 from the germline V gene are SEHNR and FQNEAQ (reference sequence). Trimming cost V 1 base and J 0 bases; bases outside gene matches: 1. The CDR3 sequence is CASSLEGQVNTEAFF. The CDR3 DNA reads TGTGCCAGCAGCTTAGAGGGACAGGTGAACACTGAAGCTTTCTTT.

The rearrangement uses TRBV7-9 and TRBJ2-2, with 12 nucleotides matching TRBD2. CDR3 size: 17 residues. V gave up 5 bases and J gave up 0 bases; unmatched junction bases: 4. Germline V gene sequence: CDR1 SEHNR, CDR2 FQNEAQ (reference sequence). The CDR3 DNA follows: TGTGCCAGCAGCAAACTAGCGGGGGGCACGAACACCGGGGAGCTGTTTTTT. Translated, it gives CASSKLAGGTNTGELFF.

About this clone itself: This sample also contains other DNA sequences that code for the same CDR3. The chain links TRBV18 to TRBJ1-1; no clear D gene. CDR3 size: 15 residues. V lost 3 bases and J lost 1, with 12 bases in between. Germline assignment: CDR1 KGHSH and CDR2 LQKENI. The CDR3 here is CASSPPHSQNTEAFF. DNA for the CDR3: TGTGCCAGCTCACCTCCCCACAGCCAGAACACTGAAGCTTTCTTT.

The rearrangement joins TRBV25-1 to TRBJ1-1; D perhaps matches TRBD1 (5 bases). The CDR3 spans 18 residues. The germline CDR1 and CDR2 sequences are MGHDK and SYGVNS. V was clipped by 0 bases and J by 1 base, with 18 bases between them. The CDR3 DNA sequence: TGTGCCAGCAGTGAATATGGCAGGAGGGGCCTAGCGAACACTGAAGCTTTCTTT. Translating it yields CASSEYGRRGLANTEAFF. Together with reference TRBV25-1 and TRBJ1-1, the CDR3 gives the full variable domain: EADIYQTPRYLVIGTGKKITLECSQTMGHDKMYWYQQDPGMELHLIHYSYGVNSTEKGDLSSESTVSRIRTEHFPLTLESARPSHTSQYLCASSEYGRRGLANTEAFFGQGTRLTVV.

V gene TRBV28 combines with J gene TRBJ1-4; TRBD1 agrees at 9 bases. Per germline, CDR1 MDHEN and CDR2 SYDVKM. V trimming: 6 bases; J trimming: 5 bases; junction bases outside the gene matches: 10. The CDR3 covers 16 residues. CDR3 loop: CASSEPPGTGNEKLFF. The CDR3 coding sequence is TGTGCCAGCAGCGAACCGCCCGGGACAGGGAATGAAAAACTGTTTTTT. Variable domain in full (rest from reference TRBV28 and TRBJ1-4): DVKVTQSSRYLVKRTGEKVFLECVQDMDHENMFWYRQDPGLGLRLIYFSYDVKMKEKGDIPEGYSVSREKKERFSLILESASTNQTSMYLCASSEPPGTGNEKLFFGSGTQLSVL.

The chain joins TRBV9 to TRBJ1-6, with D perhaps TRBD1 (6 bases). Germline assignment: CDR1 SGDLS and CDR2 YYNGEE. CDR3 length: 15 residues. V lost 2 bases, J lost 1 base, and 7 bases lay in between. CDR3 sequence reads: CASSVTGSYNSPLHF. Written as DNA, the CDR3 is TGTGCCAGCAGCGTCACAGGGTCCTATAATTCACCCCTCCACTTT.

This clone was seen a few times. This chain connects TRBV7-2 to TRBJ1-1, with D hard to call. The CDR3 extends over 12 amino acids. Looked up from germline, CDR1 is SGHTA and CDR2 is FQGNSA. V gave up 4 bases and J gave up 11 bases, with 14 bases separating them. The CDR3, as DNA: TGTGCCAGCAGCTCCCGGACTACTGGGGCTTTCTTT. Its translation: CASSSRTTGAFF.

V and J are TRBV27 and TRBJ1-5, with 8 bases that match TRBD1. This CDR3 is built from 14 residues. With 6 bases clipped from V and 7 bases from J, the junction kept 8 bases outside the gene matches. Germline-derived CDR1 and CDR2 are MNHEY and SMNVEV (reference sequence). The CDR3 is CASRSDRGEQPQHF. For the CDR3, the DNA is TGTGCCAGCAGATCCGACAGGGGCGAACAGCCCCAGCATTTT.

The J gene is TRBJ2-3, the V gene TRBV7-3, with 15 bases that match TRBD2. CDR1 and CDR2 (germline): SGHTA, FQGTGA. V was clipped by 5 bases and J by 0 bases; unmatched bases: 12. The CDR3 loop spans 20 amino acids. The CDR3 DNA follows: TGTGCCAGCAGCCATACGGGACTAGCGGGGGGACCTTCTAGCACAGATACGCAGTATTTT. It specifies CASSHTGLAGGPSSTDTQYF.

The chain links TRBV7-3 to TRBJ2-2; tentative D call: TRBD2 (6 bases). CDR3 size: 16 residues. Trimming cost V 6 bases and J 0 bases, with 14 bases left between them. In germline, CDR1 is SGHTA, CDR2 FQGTGA. The chain's CDR3 is CASRSSGLSNTGELFF. In DNA form, the CDR3 reads TGTGCCAGCAGATCGAGCGGGCTATCGAACACCGGGGAGCTGTTTTTT.

On this clone itself: Relative to the germline gene, one junction end is altered; a read error may explain this. The chain combines TRBV7-7 with TRBJ2-1, with TRBD2 matching over 9 bases. CDR3 length: 15 residues. Germline V gene sequence: CDR1 SSHAT, CDR2 FNYEAQ (reference sequence). CDR3 protein: CASSLEGREGHEQFF. The CDR3 DNA follows: TGTGCTAGCAGCTTAGAGGGGCGGGAGGGCCATGAGCAGTTCTTC.

This chain uses TRBV9 with TRBJ2-4; D possibly corresponds to TRBD1 (5 bases). The V gene's germline CDR1 is SGDLS and CDR2 YYNGEE. The CDR3 runs 15 residues. Trimming stripped 0 bases from V and 6 bases from J, with 13 bases between. The CDR3 protein is CASSVEGVARNIQYF. The CDR3 coding sequence is TGTGCCAGCAGCGTAGAAGGGGTGGCTAGAAACATTCAGTACTTC.

The rearrangement uses TRBV9 and TRBJ2-1; maybe TRBD1 (5 bases). There are 14 residues in the CDR3. The V end was cut by 3 bases, the J end by 8 bases, with 15 bases between. Looked up from germline, CDR1 is SGDLS and CDR2 is YYNGEE. Here the CDR3 reads CASSAGPIPHEQFF. The CDR3 DNA reads as TGTGCCAGCAGCGCAGGGCCTATTCCCCATGAGCAGTTCTTC.